This T cell receptor beta chain originates from a study of blood T cell repertoires in COVID-19. Across the whole study: Some COVID-19 samples were acute and others convalescent; all came from the United States, Italy and Spain. PBMCs, B-cell-depleted T cells, or T cells provided the cDNA or gDNA that made up the material.

The V gene's germline CDR1 is SNHLY and CDR2 FYNNEI. Deletions cut 3 bases from V and 8 bases from J, with 13 bases between. The CDR3 is made up of 13 amino acids. As originally analysed: Scientists estimated how many nucleated cells there were by amplifying reference gene primers. Using immunoSEQ multiplex PCR, the repertoire was profiled, and TCRdb retains in-frame clones only, with some absent. V, J and clone size derive from that table, while D and trimming were established from the DNA sequence. The sample holds roughly 250,000 clones, approximately 79% seen once. Source material: peripheral blood. This TCR was recovered from a woman in her thirties or forties with active or convalescent COVID-19. The V gene is TRBV2, the J gene TRBJ1-2; a weak D match, TRBD1 (5 bases). The CDR3 DNA reads as TGTGCCAGCAGTGATTTGGGGGGTGGAGGCTACACCTTC. This gives the protein CASSDLGGGGYTF. The variable domain in full, completed from reference TRBV2 and TRBJ1-2, reads EPEVTQTPSHQVTQMGQEVILRCVPISNHLYFYWYRQILGQKVEFLVSFYNNEISEKSEIFDDQFSVERPDGSNFTLKIRSTKLEDSAMYFCASSDLGGGGYTFGSGTRLTVV.